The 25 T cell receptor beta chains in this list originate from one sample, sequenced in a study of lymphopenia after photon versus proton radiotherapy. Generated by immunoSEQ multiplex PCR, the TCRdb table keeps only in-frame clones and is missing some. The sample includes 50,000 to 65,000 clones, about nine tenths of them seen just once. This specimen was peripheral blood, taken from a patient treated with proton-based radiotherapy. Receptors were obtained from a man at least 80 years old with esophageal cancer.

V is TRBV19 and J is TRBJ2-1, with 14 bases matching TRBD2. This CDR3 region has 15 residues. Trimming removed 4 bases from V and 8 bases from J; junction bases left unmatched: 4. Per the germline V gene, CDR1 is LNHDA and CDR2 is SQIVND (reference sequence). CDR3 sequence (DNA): TGTGCCAGTAGTAGGGGACTAGCGGGAGAAGATGAGCAGTTCTTC. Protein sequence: CASSRGLAGEDEQFF.

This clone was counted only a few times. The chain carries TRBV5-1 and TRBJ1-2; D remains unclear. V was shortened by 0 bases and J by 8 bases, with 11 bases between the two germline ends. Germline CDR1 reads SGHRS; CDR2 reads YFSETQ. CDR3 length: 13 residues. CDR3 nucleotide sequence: TGCGCCAGCAGCTTGGCGGGGTATAGCGGCTACACCTTC. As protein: CASSLAGYSGYTF. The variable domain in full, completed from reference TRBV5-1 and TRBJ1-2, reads KAGVTQTPRYLIKTRGQQVTLSCSPISGHRSVSWYQQTPGQGLQFLFEYFSETQRNKGNFPGRFSGRQFSNSRSEMNVSTLELGDSALYLCASSLAGYSGYTFGSGTRLTVV.

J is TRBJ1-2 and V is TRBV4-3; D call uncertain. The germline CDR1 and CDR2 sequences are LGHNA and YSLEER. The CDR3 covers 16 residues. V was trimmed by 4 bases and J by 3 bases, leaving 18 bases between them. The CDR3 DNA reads TGCGCCAGCAGCCCCAGAGGTCCGGGGTTAGACTATGGCTACACCTTC. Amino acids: CASSPRGPGLDYGYTF.

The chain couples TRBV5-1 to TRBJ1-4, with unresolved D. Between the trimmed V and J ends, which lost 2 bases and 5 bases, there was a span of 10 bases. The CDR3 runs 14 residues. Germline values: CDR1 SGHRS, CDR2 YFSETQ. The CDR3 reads CASSFTAGNEKLFF. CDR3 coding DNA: TGCGCCAGCAGCTTTACAGCTGGGAATGAAAAACTGTTTTTT.

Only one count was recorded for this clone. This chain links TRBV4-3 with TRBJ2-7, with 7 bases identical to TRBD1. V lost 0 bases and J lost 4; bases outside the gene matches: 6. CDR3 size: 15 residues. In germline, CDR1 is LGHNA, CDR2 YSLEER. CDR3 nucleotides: TGCGCCAGCAGCCAAGATCCCCAGGGGGTATACGAGCAGTACTTC. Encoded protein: CASSQDPQGVYEQYF.

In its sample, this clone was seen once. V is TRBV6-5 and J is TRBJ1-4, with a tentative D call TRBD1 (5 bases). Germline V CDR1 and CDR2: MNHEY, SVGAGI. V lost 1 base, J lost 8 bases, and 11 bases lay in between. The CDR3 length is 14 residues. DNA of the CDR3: TGTGCCAGCAGTTACTGGGGACGAGGGGAAAAACTGTTTTTT. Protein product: CASSYWGRGEKLFF.

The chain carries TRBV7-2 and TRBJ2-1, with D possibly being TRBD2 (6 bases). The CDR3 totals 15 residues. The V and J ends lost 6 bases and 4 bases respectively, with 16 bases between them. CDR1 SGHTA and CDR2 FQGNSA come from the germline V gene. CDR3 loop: CASSPGGNGYNEQFF. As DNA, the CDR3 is TGTGCCAGCAGTCCCGGAGGGAACGGATACAATGAGCAGTTCTTC. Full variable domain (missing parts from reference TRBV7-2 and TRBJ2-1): GAGVSQSPSNKVTEKGKDVELRCDPISGHTALYWYRQSLGQGLEFLIYFQGNSAPDKSGLPSDRFSAERTGGSVSTLTIQRTQQEDSAVYLCASSPGGNGYNEQFFGPGTRLTVL.

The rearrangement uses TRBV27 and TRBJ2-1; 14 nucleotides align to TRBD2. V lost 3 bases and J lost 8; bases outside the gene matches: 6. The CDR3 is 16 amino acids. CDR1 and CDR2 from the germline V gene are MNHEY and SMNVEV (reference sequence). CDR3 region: CASSFGLAGGSDEQFF. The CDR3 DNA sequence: TGTGCCAGCAGTTTCGGACTAGCGGGAGGTAGTGATGAGCAGTTCTTC.

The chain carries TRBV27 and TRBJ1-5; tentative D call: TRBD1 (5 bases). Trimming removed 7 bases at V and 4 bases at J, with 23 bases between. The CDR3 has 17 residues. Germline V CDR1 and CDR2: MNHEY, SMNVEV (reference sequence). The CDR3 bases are TGTGCCAGCACTCCCTACGGGGCAGGGAGTTTTAATCAGCCCCAGCATTTT. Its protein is CASTPYGAGSFNQPQHF.

The CDR3 DNA follows: TGTGCCAGCAGCTTAGACCAGGAGCAGTACTTC. It encodes CASSLDQEQYF. This chain joins TRBV11-2 and TRBJ2-7; D gene ambiguous. V lost 0 bases, J lost 7 bases, and 4 bases lay in between. This CDR3 is 11 amino acids long. In germline, CDR1 is SGHAT, CDR2 FQNNGV.

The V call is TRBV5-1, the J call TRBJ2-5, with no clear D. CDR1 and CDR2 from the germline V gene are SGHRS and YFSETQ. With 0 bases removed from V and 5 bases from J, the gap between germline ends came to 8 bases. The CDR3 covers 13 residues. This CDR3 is CASSLGAEETQYF. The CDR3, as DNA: TGCGCCAGCAGCTTGGGGGCCGAGGAGACCCAGTACTTC.

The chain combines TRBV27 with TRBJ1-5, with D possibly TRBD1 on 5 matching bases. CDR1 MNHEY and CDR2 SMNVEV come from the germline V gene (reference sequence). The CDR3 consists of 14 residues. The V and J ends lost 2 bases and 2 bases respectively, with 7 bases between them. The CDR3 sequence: CASSLAGGNQPQHF. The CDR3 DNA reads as TGTGCCAGCAGTTTAGCGGGGGGCAATCAGCCCCAGCATTTT.

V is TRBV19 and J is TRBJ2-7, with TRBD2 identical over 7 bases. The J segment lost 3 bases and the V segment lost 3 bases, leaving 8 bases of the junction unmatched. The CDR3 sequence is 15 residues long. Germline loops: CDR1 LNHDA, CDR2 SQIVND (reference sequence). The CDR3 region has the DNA TGTGCCAGTAGTATGTGGGACGGGGGGAGCTACGAGCAGTACTTC. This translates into CASSMWDGGSYEQYF.

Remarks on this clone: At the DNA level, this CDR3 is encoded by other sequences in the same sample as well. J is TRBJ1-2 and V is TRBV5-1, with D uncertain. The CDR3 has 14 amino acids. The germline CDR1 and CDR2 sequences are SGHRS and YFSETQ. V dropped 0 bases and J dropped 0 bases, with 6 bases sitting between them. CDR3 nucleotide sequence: TGCGCCAGCAGCTTGGAGTCCCCTAACTATGGCTACACCTTC. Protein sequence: CASSLESPNYGYTF. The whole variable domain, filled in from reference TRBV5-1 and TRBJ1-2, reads KAGVTQTPRYLIKTRGQQVTLSCSPISGHRSVSWYQQTPGQGLQFLFEYFSETQRNKGNFPGRFSGRQFSNSRSEMNVSTLELGDSALYLCASSLESPNYGYTFGSGTRLTVV.

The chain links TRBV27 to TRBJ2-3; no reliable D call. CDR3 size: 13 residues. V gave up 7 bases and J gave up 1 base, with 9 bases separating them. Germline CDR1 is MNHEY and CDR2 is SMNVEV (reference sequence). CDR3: CASTPAGTDTQYF. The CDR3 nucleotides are TGTGCCAGCACCCCAGCAGGCACAGATACGCAGTATTTT.

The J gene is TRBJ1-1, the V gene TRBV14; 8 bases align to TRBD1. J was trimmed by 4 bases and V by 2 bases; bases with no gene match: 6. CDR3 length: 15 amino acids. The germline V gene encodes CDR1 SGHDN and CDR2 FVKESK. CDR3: CASSQLRGPGTEAFF. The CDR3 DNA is TGTGCCAGCAGCCAACTCAGGGGGCCGGGCACTGAAGCTTTCTTT.

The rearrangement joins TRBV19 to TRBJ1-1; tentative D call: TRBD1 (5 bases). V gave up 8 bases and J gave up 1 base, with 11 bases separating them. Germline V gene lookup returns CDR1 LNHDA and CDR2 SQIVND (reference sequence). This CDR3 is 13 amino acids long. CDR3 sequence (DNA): TGTGCCAGTTGGGGTAGGGGGAACACTGAAGCTTTCTTT. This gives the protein CASWGRGNTEAFF.

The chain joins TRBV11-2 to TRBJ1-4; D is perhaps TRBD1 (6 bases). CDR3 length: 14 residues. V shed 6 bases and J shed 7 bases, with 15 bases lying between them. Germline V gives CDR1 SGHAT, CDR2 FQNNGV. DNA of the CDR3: TGTGCCAGCAGTCGACCAGGGGTGGGTGAAAAACTGTTTTTT. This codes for CASSRPGVGEKLFF.

The CDR3 DNA reads TGTGCCACCATGCGGCAGGGGGCCCTTAACTATGGCTACACCTTC. It specifies CATMRQGALNYGYTF. The chain couples TRBV6-5 to TRBJ1-2, with 8 bases lining up with TRBD1. The V and J ends lost 10 bases and 1 base, in that order; junction bases with no gene match: 11. The CDR3 is 15 amino acids. Germline CDR1 reads MNHEY; CDR2 reads SVGAGI.

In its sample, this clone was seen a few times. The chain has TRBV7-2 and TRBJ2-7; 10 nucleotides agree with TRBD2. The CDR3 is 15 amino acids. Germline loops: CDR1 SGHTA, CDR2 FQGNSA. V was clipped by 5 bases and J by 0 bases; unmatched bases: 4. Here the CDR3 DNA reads TGTGCCAGCAGCCCAGCGGGAGGGAACTCCTACGAGCAGTACTTC. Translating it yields CASSPAGGNSYEQYF.

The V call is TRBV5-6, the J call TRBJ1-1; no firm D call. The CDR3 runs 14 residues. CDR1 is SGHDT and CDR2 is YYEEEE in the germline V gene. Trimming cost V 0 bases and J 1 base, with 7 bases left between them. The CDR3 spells CASSLGAGNTEAFF. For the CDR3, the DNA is TGTGCCAGCAGCTTGGGAGCAGGGAACACTGAAGCTTTCTTT.

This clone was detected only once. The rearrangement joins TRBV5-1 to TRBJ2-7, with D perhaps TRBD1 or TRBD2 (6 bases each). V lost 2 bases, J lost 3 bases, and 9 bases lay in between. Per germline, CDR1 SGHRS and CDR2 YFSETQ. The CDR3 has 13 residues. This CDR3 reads CASSFGGLYEQYF. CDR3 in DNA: TGCGCCAGCAGCTTCGGGGGCCTCTACGAGCAGTACTTC.

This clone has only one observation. In nucleotides, the CDR3 is TGTGCCAGCAGCCAAGGTTCTGAGCAGCCCCAGCATTTT. Translation: CASSQGSEQPQHF. The chain recombines TRBV14 with TRBJ1-5, with D unresolved. There are 13 residues in the CDR3. The V end was cut by 1 base, the J end by 7 bases, with 8 bases between. CDR1 is SGHDN, CDR2 FVKESK, per germline.

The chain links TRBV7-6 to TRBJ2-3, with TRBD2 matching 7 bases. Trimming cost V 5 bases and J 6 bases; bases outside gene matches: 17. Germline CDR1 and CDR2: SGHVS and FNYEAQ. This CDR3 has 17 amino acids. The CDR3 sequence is CASSPRVLGGSSDTQYF. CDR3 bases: TGTGCCAGCAGCCCCAGAGTACTAGGCGGGAGCAGTGATACGCAGTATTTT.

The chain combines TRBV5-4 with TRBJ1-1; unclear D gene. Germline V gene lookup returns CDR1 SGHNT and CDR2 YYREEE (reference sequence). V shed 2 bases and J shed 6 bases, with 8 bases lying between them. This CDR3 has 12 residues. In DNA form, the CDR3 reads TGTGCCAGCAGCTTACCCAGGTCTGAAGCTTTCTTT. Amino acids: CASSLPRSEAFF.